This TCR beta chain emerged from a study of T cell responses to AZD1222 COVID-19 vaccine. Clones were read by immunoSEQ multiplex PCR, and TCRdb kept only the in-frame ones, dropping some. The sample has fewer than 140,000 clones, approximately 87% seen once; the top ten hold 5% to 5.5%. CDR3 size: 16 residues. Trimming stripped 2 bases from V and 1 base from J, with 11 bases between. The germline V gene encodes CDR1 MNHNS and CDR2 SASEGT. A note on this clone: Its matching antigen is unknown.

General study findings and limits: Repertoires in all cases were sampled only once the peak T cell response had passed.

This chain connects TRBV6-1 to TRBJ2-2; D is perhaps TRBD1 or TRBD2 (5 bases each). The sequence was collected from an adult in good health. The input for sequencing was peripheral blood, taken on day 0 of AZD1222 vaccination. The CDR3 coding sequence is TGTGCCAGCAGTGAACGGGGCTACCTGAACACCGGGGAGCTGTTTTTT. Its translation is CASSERGYLNTGELFF.